The 32 T cell receptor beta chains below come from one sample, sequenced in a study of cytomegalovirus exposure and HLA in healthy donors. The method was immunoSEQ multiplex PCR; TCRdb's version includes in-frame clones alone and lacks a portion of them. The sample lists 150,000 to 200,000 clones; about nine tenths were seen once. The material sequenced was PBMCs. The receptors derive from a man between 18 and 29 years old in good health and CMV-seropositive.

The chain uses TRBV4-1 and TRBJ1-5; D gene ambiguous. V lost 2 bases and J lost 0, with 5 bases in between. Germline V lookup: CDR1 MGHRA, CDR2 YSYEKL. The CDR3 is made up of 14 amino acids. CDR3: CASSQRDSNQPQHF. Here the CDR3 DNA reads TGCGCCAGCAGCCAAAGAGATAGCAATCAGCCCCAGCATTTT.

The chain couples TRBV5-1 to TRBJ2-2, with a possible D match to TRBD2 (6 bases). V was pared by 3 bases and J by 0 bases, with 9 bases between. The length of the CDR3 is 15 residues. Germline assignment: CDR1 SGHRS and CDR2 YFSETQ. DNA of the CDR3: TGCGCCAGCAGCTCTAGCGCCTCGAACACCGGGGAGCTGTTTTTT. The encoded protein is CASSSSASNTGELFF.

The chain is built from TRBV7-8 and TRBJ2-7; the match to TRBD2 covers 9 bases. There are 18 residues in the CDR3. V lost 3 bases and J lost 5; bases outside the gene matches: 17. Germline V CDR1 and CDR2: SGHVS, FQNEAQ. As DNA, the CDR3 is TGTGCCAGCAGCTTTTCATTTCTGTTAGCGGGAGTGAACAACGAGCAGTACTTC. Translation gives CASSFSFLLAGVNNEQYF. Variable domain in full (rest from reference TRBV7-8 and TRBJ2-7): GAGVSQSPRYKVAKRGQDVALRCDPISGHVSLFWYQQALGQGPEFLTYFQNEAQLDKSGLPSDRFFAERPEGSVSTLKIQRTQQEDSAVYLCASSFSFLLAGVNNEQYFGPGTRLTVT.

The V call is TRBV4-3, the J call TRBJ1-2; the D is unclear. Per germline, CDR1 LGHNA and CDR2 YSLEER. The CDR3 length is 17 residues. Trimming removed 3 bases at V and 6 bases at J, with 23 bases between. CDR3 coding DNA: TGCGCCAGCAGCCAGGGCTATAAATCCGGGAAGGAAAATGGCTACACCTTC. Encoded protein: CASSQGYKSGKENGYTF.

Worth noting for this clone: One base away lies a much larger clone, so this may be a sequencing read error. The chain recombines TRBV7-9 with TRBJ2-7; D may be TRBD2 (5 bases). V was clipped by 3 bases and J by 6 bases, with 9 bases between them. Germline CDR1 is SEHNR and CDR2 is FQNEAQ (reference sequence). The CDR3 loop spans 12 amino acids. CDR3 sequence: CASSLVEGEQYF. CDR3 in DNA: TGTGCCAGCAGCTTGGTAGAGGGCGAGCAGTACTTC.

The genes are TRBV6-5 and TRBJ2-2; TRBD2 matches at 7 bases. J lost 2 bases, V lost 5 bases, and 2 bases had no gene match. Germline values: CDR1 MNHEY, CDR2 SVGAGI. The CDR3 covers 14 residues. This chain's CDR3 is CASSTGGNTGELFF. The CDR3 nucleotides read TGTGCCAGCAGTACGGGGGGTAACACCGGGGAGCTGTTTTTT.

The chain combines TRBV5-1 with TRBJ1-2, with D hard to call. V was cut by 0 bases and J by 1 base, with 13 bases left in between. The CDR3 covers 16 residues. Germline CDR1 SGHRS, CDR2 YFSETQ. Here the CDR3 DNA reads TGCGCCAGCAGCTTGGGAAGCGGGGTTTATAACTATGGCTACACCTTC. This gives the protein CASSLGSGVYNYGYTF.

The chain combines TRBV6-5 with TRBJ2-7, with D hard to call. Germline-derived CDR1 and CDR2 are MNHEY and SVGAGI. This CDR3 region has 11 residues. The CDR3 loop is CTTWLDGEQYF. CDR3 nucleotide sequence: TGTACCACATGGCTCGATGGCGAGCAGTACTTC.

The chain is built from TRBV28 and TRBJ2-1; TRBD1 is a possible D gene (6 bases). The CDR3 is 15 amino acids. Between the trimmed V and J ends, which lost 7 bases and 8 bases, there was a span of 21 bases. CDR1 and CDR2 from the germline V gene are MDHEN and SYDVKM. As DNA, the CDR3 is TGTGCCAGCACCATTAGCAGGGGCCGACCATATGAGCAGTTCTTC. Its protein product is CASTISRGRPYEQFF. Variable domain in full (rest from reference TRBV28 and TRBJ2-1): DVKVTQSSRYLVKRTGEKVFLECVQDMDHENMFWYRQDPGLGLRLIYFSYDVKMKEKGDIPEGYSVSREKKERFSLILESASTNQTSMYLCASTISRGRPYEQFFGPGTRLTVL.

The chain joins TRBV27 to TRBJ2-1; 7 nucleotides align to TRBD2. V trimming: 2 bases; J trimming: 12 bases; junction bases outside the gene matches: 13. The CDR3 covers 15 residues. Germline-derived CDR1 and CDR2 are MNHEY and SMNVEV (reference sequence). CDR3 coding DNA: TGTGCCAGCAGTTTAATAGCGGCGGGCGGGGGACGGCAGTTCTTC. Protein sequence: CASSLIAAGGGRQFF.

On this clone itself: Additional DNA sequences in this sample encode the identical CDR3. The chain has TRBV9 and TRBJ2-7, with D possibly matching TRBD2 (6 bases). The CDR3 is made up of 14 amino acids. Germline values: CDR1 SGDLS, CDR2 YYNGEE. Trimming took off 2 bases at V and 1 base at J, with 10 bases between the two ends. CDR3 region: CASSVTGSSYEQYF. CDR3 bases: TGTGCCAGCAGCGTTACCGGGAGTTCCTACGAGCAGTACTTC.

The chain links TRBV5-1 to TRBJ2-5, with 9 bases that match TRBD2. Germline V CDR1 and CDR2: SGHRS, YFSETQ. The CDR3 is 16 residues long. V gave up 0 bases and J gave up 2 bases; unmatched junction bases: 5. CDR3 bases: TGCGCCAGCAGCTTGGTTCATCTAGCGGGACAAGAGACCCAGTACTTC. Protein product: CASSLVHLAGQETQYF.

This chain uses TRBV7-2 with TRBJ1-4, with D uncertain. Trimming pared 4 bases from V and 4 bases from J, leaving 16 bases between. The CDR3 has 16 amino acids. Germline loops: CDR1 SGHTA, CDR2 FQGNSA. CDR3 loop: CASSSDGGSFNEKLFF. DNA for the CDR3: TGTGCCAGCAGCTCAGACGGCGGCAGCTTTAATGAAAAACTGTTTTTT.

J is TRBJ2-3 and V is TRBV7-9; 13 bases align to TRBD2. Germline CDR1 and CDR2: SEHNR and FQNEAQ (reference sequence). J was trimmed by 5 bases and V by 5 bases; bases with no gene match: 7. This CDR3 region has 16 residues. The CDR3 nucleotides read TGTGCCAGCAGCCCTACTAGCGGGGGGGCCAGAGATACGCAGTATTTT. Protein product: CASSPTSGGARDTQYF. Full variable domain (remainder filled in from reference TRBV7-9 and TRBJ2-3): DTGVSQNPRHKITKRGQNVTFRCDPISEHNRLYWYRQTLGQGPEFLTYFQNEAQLEKSRLLSDRFSAERPKGSFSTLEIQRTEQGDSAMYLCASSPTSGGARDTQYFGPGTRLTVL.

This chain joins TRBV5-6 and TRBJ1-2; a weak D match, TRBD1 (5 bases). Trimming left V 4 bases short and J 4 bases short, with 14 bases between. The length of the CDR3 is 14 residues. The germline CDR1 and CDR2 sequences are SGHDT and YYEEEE. CDR3 in amino acids: CASSPGQGVYGYTF. The CDR3 DNA sequence: TGTGCCAGCAGCCCAGGACAAGGAGTCTATGGCTACACCTTC.

About this clone: Other nucleotide sequences from this sample produce the same CDR3. CDR3 in amino acids: CASSRGNTGELFF. The DNA for the CDR3 is TGCGCCAGCAGCCGCGGGAACACCGGGGAGCTGTTTTTT. V gene TRBV4-3 combines with J gene TRBJ2-2; the D is unclear. V lost 4 bases, J lost 1 base, and 4 bases lay in between. This CDR3 has 13 amino acids. The germline V gene has CDR1 LGHNA and CDR2 YSLEER.

This chain uses TRBV14 with TRBJ2-3; tentative D call: TRBD2 (6 bases). The CDR3 loop spans 15 amino acids. The V gene lost 1 base and the J gene lost 5 bases, with 13 bases spanning the gap. Germline loops: CDR1 SGHDN, CDR2 FVKESK. CDR3 bases: TGTGCCAGCAGCCAAGGAGGAGGGGAAGGAGATACGCAGTATTTT. Its protein is CASSQGGGEGDTQYF.

The chain uses TRBV6-6 and TRBJ2-2, with 7 bases aligning to TRBD2. Germline CDR1 MNHNY, CDR2 SVGAGI (reference sequence). The CDR3 spans 16 residues. The V gene end was trimmed by 8 bases and the J gene end by 5 bases; junction bases not matched to a gene: 14. The CDR3 DNA reads TGTGCCAGCCACCTTGGGGGGGGGAGGGCGACCGGGGAGCTGTTTTTT. Its protein is CASHLGGGRATGELFF.

The CDR3 nucleotides read TGTGCCAGCAGCTTCTCGCAGGGGGCGACTGAAGCTTTCTTT. Translation: CASSFSQGATEAFF. The chain couples TRBV11-2 to TRBJ1-1, with TRBD1 matching over 8 bases. The junction had 5 bases not matched to a gene; V was cut back by 3 bases and J by 5 bases. Germline CDR1 and CDR2: SGHAT and FQNNGV. This CDR3 region has 14 residues. The whole variable domain, filled in from reference TRBV11-2 and TRBJ1-1, reads EAGVAQSPRYKIIEKRQSVAFWCNPISGHATLYWYQQILGQGPKLLIQFQNNGVVDDSQLPKDRFSAERLKGVDSTLKIQPAKLEDSAVYLCASSFSQGATEAFFGQGTRLTVV.

The CDR3 DNA follows: TGTGCCTGGAGTTCGGGGGATAAGTACTATGGCTACACCTTC. Translation: CAWSSGDKYYGYTF. The J gene is TRBJ1-2, the V gene TRBV30; perhaps TRBD1 as D (5 bases). CDR3 length: 14 amino acids. The V gene lost 2 bases and the J gene lost 3 bases, with 13 bases spanning the gap. From germline, CDR1 is GTSNPN and CDR2 SVGIG (reference sequence).

This chain links TRBV7-2 with TRBJ1-2; D remains unclear. CDR1 is SGHTA, CDR2 FQGNSA, per germline. The germline V and J ends were trimmed by 4 bases and 5 bases, with 20 bases remaining between them. The CDR3 extends over 16 amino acids. CDR3 coding DNA: TGTGCCAGCAGCTCACAATTGGGCCCTTCTTGGTATGGCTACACCTTC. This codes for CASSSQLGPSWYGYTF.

This chain joins TRBV18 and TRBJ2-3, with a weak D call TRBD2 (6 bases). V was clipped by 4 bases and J by 4 bases, with 21 bases between them. CDR1 and CDR2 (germline): KGHSH, LQKENI. This CDR3 contains 17 residues. Here the CDR3 DNA reads TGTGCCAGCTCACATAAAGTCCTCTTCGGGGGAGCAGATACGCAGTATTTT. As protein: CASSHKVLFGGADTQYF.

The chain couples TRBV30 to TRBJ2-3; 7 bases are a match to TRBD2. The J segment lost 0 bases and the V segment lost 2 bases, leaving 11 bases of the junction unmatched. The CDR3 spans 17 residues. Germline loops: CDR1 GTSNPN, CDR2 SVGIG (reference sequence). Here the CDR3 DNA reads TGTGCCTGGAGTCCACCAGATTTGGGGGGGAGCACAGATACGCAGTATTTT. The encoded protein is CAWSPPDLGGSTDTQYF.

Here the CDR3 DNA reads TGTGCCAGCAGCTATAGCGGGAGGTTAACCTACGAGCAGTACTTC. Encoded protein: CASSYSGRLTYEQYF. The J gene is TRBJ2-7, the V gene TRBV5-6; 10 bases fit TRBD2. The CDR3 has 15 residues. V was clipped by 3 bases and J by 2 bases; unmatched bases: 5. CDR1 SGHDT and CDR2 YYEEEE come from the germline V gene.

The rearrangement joins TRBV5-6 to TRBJ1-4; tentatively, D is TRBD1 (5 bases). The CDR3 totals 15 residues. V gave up 4 bases and J gave up 5 bases, with 15 bases separating them. Germline CDR1 is SGHDT and CDR2 is YYEEEE. As DNA, the CDR3 is TGTGCCAGCAGCACCTACAGGAGTCTGAATGAAAAACTGTTTTTT. Its protein product is CASSTYRSLNEKLFF.

The chain is built from TRBV4-1 and TRBJ1-2; D remains unclear. The germline V and J ends were trimmed by 0 bases and 2 bases, with 10 bases remaining between them. The CDR3 is 15 residues long. The germline gives CDR1 MGHRA, CDR2 YSYEKL. CDR3 sequence: CASSQEHRRNYGYTF. CDR3 bases: TGCGCCAGCAGCCAAGAACATCGTCGAAACTATGGCTACACCTTC.

The chain couples TRBV28 to TRBJ1-2, with 8 bases identical to TRBD1. The length of the CDR3 is 15 residues. Germline V CDR1 and CDR2: MDHEN, SYDVKM. Trimming took 5 bases from V and 3 from J; bases not matched to a gene: 8. The CDR3 is CASSDTGGGYYGYTF. CDR3 nucleotide sequence: TGTGCCAGCAGTGATACAGGGGGGGGGTACTATGGCTACACCTTC.

This chain uses TRBV7-2 with TRBJ2-7; TRBD1 agrees at 7 bases. The germline CDR1 and CDR2 sequences are SGHTA and FQGNSA. The CDR3 spans 14 residues. Trimming took 5 bases from V and 2 from J; bases not matched to a gene: 6. The CDR3 protein is CASSRQGGTYEQYF. The CDR3 DNA reads TGTGCCAGCAGCCGACAGGGTGGAACCTACGAGCAGTACTTC.

The chain carries TRBV11-2 and TRBJ2-5, with TRBD2 identical over 7 bases. Germline V gene lookup returns CDR1 SGHAT and CDR2 FQNNGV. The CDR3 is made up of 16 amino acids. The junction had 8 bases not matched to a gene; V was cut back by 2 bases and J by 2 bases. CDR3 loop: CASSLWRGAGQETQYF. The CDR3, as DNA: TGTGCCAGCAGCTTATGGAGGGGAGCGGGGCAAGAGACCCAGTACTTC.

The gene calls are TRBV7-2 and TRBJ2-7; 8 nucleotides line up with TRBD2. This CDR3 has 13 amino acids. Germline V CDR1 and CDR2: SGHTA, FQGNSA. Losses at the gene ends were 6 bases for V and 3 bases for J; bases not matched to a gene: 4. This chain's CDR3 is CASRVAGNYEQYF. CDR3 sequence (DNA): TGTGCCAGCAGGGTAGCGGGGAACTACGAGCAGTACTTC.

The chain links TRBV27 to TRBJ2-7; 10 bases match TRBD2. The CDR3 length is 15 residues. Unmatched junction bases numbered 5, after V lost 4 bases and J lost 2 bases. Looked up from germline, CDR1 is MNHEY and CDR2 is SMNVEV (reference sequence). In DNA, the CDR3 is TGTGCCAGCAGTTACGTAGCGGGGGGAACCTACGAGCAGTACTTC. Translating gives CASSYVAGGTYEQYF.

This clone was observed a handful of times. V and J are TRBV9 and TRBJ1-2; 7 positions agree with TRBD1. Losses at the gene ends were 3 bases for V and 0 bases for J; bases not matched to a gene: 5. CDR1 and CDR2 from the germline V gene are SGDLS and YYNGEE. The CDR3 has 15 amino acids. The CDR3 here is CASSADRVANYGYTF. CDR3 nucleotide sequence: TGTGCCAGCAGCGCAGACAGGGTAGCTAACTATGGCTACACCTTC. Complete variable domain (other parts from reference TRBV9 and TRBJ1-2): DSGVTQTPKHLITATGQRVTLRCSPRSGDLSVYWYQQSLDQGLQFLIQYYNGEERAKGNILERFSAQQFPDLHSELNLSSLELGDSALYFCASSADRVANYGYTFGSGTRLTVV.